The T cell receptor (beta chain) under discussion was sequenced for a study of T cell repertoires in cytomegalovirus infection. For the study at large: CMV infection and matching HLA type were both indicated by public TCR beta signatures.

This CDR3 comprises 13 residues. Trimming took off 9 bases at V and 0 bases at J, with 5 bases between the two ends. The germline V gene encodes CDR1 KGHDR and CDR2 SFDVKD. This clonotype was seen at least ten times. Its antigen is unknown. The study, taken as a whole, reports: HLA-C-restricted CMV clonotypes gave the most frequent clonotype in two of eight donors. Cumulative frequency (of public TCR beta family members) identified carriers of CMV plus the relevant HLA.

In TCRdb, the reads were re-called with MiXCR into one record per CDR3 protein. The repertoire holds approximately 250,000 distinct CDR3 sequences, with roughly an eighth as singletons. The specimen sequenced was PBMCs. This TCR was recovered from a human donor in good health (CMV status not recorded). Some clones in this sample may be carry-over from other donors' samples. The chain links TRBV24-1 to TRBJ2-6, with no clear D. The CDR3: CATETSGANVLTF. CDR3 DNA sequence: TGTGCCACCGAAACCTCTGGGGCCAACGTCCTGACTTTC.